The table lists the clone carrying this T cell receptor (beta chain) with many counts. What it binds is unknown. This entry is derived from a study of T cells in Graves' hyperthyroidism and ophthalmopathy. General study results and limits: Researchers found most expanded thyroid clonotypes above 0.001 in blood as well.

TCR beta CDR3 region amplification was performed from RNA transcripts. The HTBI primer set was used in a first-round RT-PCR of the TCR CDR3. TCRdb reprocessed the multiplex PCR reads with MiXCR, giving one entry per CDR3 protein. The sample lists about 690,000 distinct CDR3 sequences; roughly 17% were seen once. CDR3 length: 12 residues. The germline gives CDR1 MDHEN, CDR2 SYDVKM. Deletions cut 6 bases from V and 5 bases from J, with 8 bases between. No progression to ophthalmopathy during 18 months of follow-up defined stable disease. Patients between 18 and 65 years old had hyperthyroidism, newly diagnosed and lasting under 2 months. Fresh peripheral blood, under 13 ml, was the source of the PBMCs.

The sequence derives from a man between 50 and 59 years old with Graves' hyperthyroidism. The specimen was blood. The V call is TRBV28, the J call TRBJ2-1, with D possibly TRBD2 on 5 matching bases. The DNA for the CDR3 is TGTGCCAGCAGCCACGGGGACAATGAGCAGTTCTTC. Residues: CASSHGDNEQFF.